This T cell receptor beta chain comes out of a study of blood T cell repertoires in COVID-19 (dated by TCRdb to between 2020 and 2021). Broadly, across the study: Samples from collaborators originated in the United States, Italy and Spain and spanned both the acute and convalescent phases of COVID-19. Deeply sampled blood TCRbeta repertoires from subjects exposed to, actively infected with, or recovered from COVID-19 were included in the dataset. Samples came from the ongoing ImmuneRACE study (first 160 participants) plus 1,254 subjects from 6 global collaborators. A freely available public database, intended as a resource for researchers studying the immune response to SARS-CoV-2, is where the repertoires were released. Where available, HLA class I and class II types were taken from metadata supplied by the sample provider and were not determined by assay-based typing. The sample metadata nearly always contained a de-identified subject ID, COVID-19 status, age in years and sex. The material from the prospective study consisted of cDNA or gDNA derived from T cells, B-cell-depleted T cells, or PBMCs.

TCRbeta CDR3 regions were amplified from genomic DNA by means of the immunoSEQ Assay, a bias-controlled multiplex PCR. The paper's processing steps were these. Within the assay, amplification of reference gene primers was used to estimate how many nucleated cells each sample contained. To quantify the absolute abundance of each unique TCRbeta CDR3 rearrangement, sequence reads were collapsed and filtered. Productive Simpson clonality was computed per sample as the square root of Simpson's diversity index over productive rearrangements. TCRdb provides this immuneACCESS table in a form limited to in-frame rearrangements. Some clones are lacking; in checked studies, under half of them reflect an unresolved V gene, and why the rest are absent is not known. The D gene and trimming were derived from the DNA, and the V and J assignments and clone size from that table. The sample table records 90,000 to 120,000 clones; more than 80% of these occur just once. The leading ten clones occupy 32% of the sample.

Whole blood was collected in K2EDTA tubes by collaborating institutions according to the institutions' own protocols. Collaborator samples were shipped for TCRbeta analysis as frozen whole blood, isolated PBMCs, or DNA extracted from either sample type. About this clone itself: Its antigen has not been determined. There are no base qualities to consult, and no much larger clone falls within one base.

Broader findings and caveats from the paper: How much clinical and demographic metadata was included differed by source and by participant, and the metadata was provided uncurated.

Trimming removed 8 bases from V and 3 bases from J, leaving 16 bases between the germline ends. CDR1 and CDR2 are read off the germline V gene (reference sequence) as SEHNR and FQNEAQ. Including cysteine and phenylalanine, the CDR3 has 14 amino acids. Left in the record is the CDR3 DNA by itself, 42 bases read in frame from the first base. The sequence links TRBV7-9 to TRBJ1-1, with a tentative D gene TRBD1 over 6 matching bases. The sequenced sample consisted of peripheral blood. This sequence was found in an elderly woman with acute or convalescent COVID-19. The nucleotide sequence is TGTGCCAGCGAACTGTATGAGGGGGACACTGAAGCTTTCTTT. This is translated as CASELYEGDTEAFF.